This entry is about one T cell receptor beta chain. The data are from a study of blood T cell repertoires in COVID-19. Study overall: Samples came from the United States, Italy and Spain, spanning acute and convalescent COVID-19. Sources were T cells, B-cell-depleted T cells, or PBMCs; the material itself was cDNA or gDNA.

V shed 0 bases, J shed 5 bases, and the junction held 6 bases outside the gene matches. The germline gives CDR1 KGHSH, CDR2 LQKENI. This CDR3 has 15 residues. Measured with immunoSEQ multiplex PCR; TCRdb has only the in-frame clones, and not every one. The sample includes 100,000 to 150,000 clones, approximately 90% seen only once; the top ten take 2% to 2.5%. The sequence came from a man between 65 and 79 years old with active COVID-19. The chain employs TRBV18 and TRBJ2-7, with 8 bases matching TRBD2. The source material was peripheral blood. CDR3 loop: CASSPPSGAGDEQYF. The DNA of the CDR3 is TGTGCCAGCTCACCACCCAGCGGAGCGGGAGACGAGCAGTACTTC.